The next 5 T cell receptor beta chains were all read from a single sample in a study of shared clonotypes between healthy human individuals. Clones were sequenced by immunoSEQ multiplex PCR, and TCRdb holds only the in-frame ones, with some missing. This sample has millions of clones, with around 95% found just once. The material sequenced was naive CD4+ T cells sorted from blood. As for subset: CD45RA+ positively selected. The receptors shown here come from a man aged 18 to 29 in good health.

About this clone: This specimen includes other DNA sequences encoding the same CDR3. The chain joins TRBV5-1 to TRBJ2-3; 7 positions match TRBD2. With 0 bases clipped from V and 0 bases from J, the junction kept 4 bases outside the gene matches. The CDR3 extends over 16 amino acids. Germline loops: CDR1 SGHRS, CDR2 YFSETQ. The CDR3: CASSLASGASTDTQYF. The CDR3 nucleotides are TGCGCCAGCAGCTTGGCTAGCGGTGCTAGCACAGATACGCAGTATTTT.

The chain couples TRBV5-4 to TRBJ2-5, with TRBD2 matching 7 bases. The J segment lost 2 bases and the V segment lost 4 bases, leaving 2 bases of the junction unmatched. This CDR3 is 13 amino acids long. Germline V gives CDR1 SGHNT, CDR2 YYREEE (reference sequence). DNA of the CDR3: TGTGCCAGCAGCGTGGGACTACAAGAGACCCAGTACTTC. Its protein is CASSVGLQETQYF.

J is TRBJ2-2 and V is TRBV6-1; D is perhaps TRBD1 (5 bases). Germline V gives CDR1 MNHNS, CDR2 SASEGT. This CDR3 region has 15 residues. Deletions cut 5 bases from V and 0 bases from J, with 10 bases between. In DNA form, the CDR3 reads TGTGCCAGCAGTAAGGACAACGCGAACACCGGGGAGCTGTTTTTT. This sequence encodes CASSKDNANTGELFF.

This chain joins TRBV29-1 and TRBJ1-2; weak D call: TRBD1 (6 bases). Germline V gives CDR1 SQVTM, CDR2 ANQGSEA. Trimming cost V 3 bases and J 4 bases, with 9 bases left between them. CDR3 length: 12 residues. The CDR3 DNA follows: TGCAGCGTTGACGCAGGGGTCTATGGCTACACCTTC. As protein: CSVDAGVYGYTF.

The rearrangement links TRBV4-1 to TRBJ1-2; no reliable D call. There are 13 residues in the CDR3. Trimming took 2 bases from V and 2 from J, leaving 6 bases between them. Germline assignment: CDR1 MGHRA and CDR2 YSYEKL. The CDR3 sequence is CASSQNPNYGYTF. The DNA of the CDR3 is TGCGCCAGCAGCCAAAACCCCAACTATGGCTACACCTTC.